One and the same sample provided the 2 T cell receptor beta chains below, sequenced in a study of regulatory T cells in long-lasting Graves disease. Time point in this sample: newly diagnosed GD, antithyroid drugs for less than 3 months. Researchers made the TCR library from RNA that was extracted from PBMCs. Through Arm-PCR of CDR3 regions and iRepertoire HTBI primers, TCR beta libraries were built. TCRdb reprocessed the multiplex PCR reads via MiXCR and lists one record per CDR3 protein. The profile shows about 400,000 distinct CDR3 sequences, about 15% of them singletons. Another study also made use of these data, one on T cells in Graves' hyperthyroidism and ophthalmopathy.

The specimen comprised peripheral blood mononuclear cells (PBMCs), sampled at new diagnosis, from a patient treated with antithyroid drugs. These receptor sequences come from a woman in her 40s with Graves disease.

This clonotype was seen a few times. The CDR3 spells CSARPIRQGNYGYTF. CDR3 nucleotide sequence: TGCAGTGCTAGGCCGATTCGACAGGGGAACTATGGCTACACCTTC. The chain couples TRBV20-1 to TRBJ1-2; 8 bases fit TRBD1. Germline V CDR1 and CDR2: DFQATT, SNEGSKA (reference sequence). The CDR3 runs to 15 residues. After removal of 3 bases from V and 2 bases from J, the junction contained 8 bases not matched to a gene.

The chain combines TRBV18 with TRBJ1-2; D is unclear. This CDR3 comprises 15 residues. Germline V lookup: CDR1 KGHSH, CDR2 LQKENI. V lost 2 bases to trimming and J lost 4 bases, with 14 bases between them. The CDR3 sequence is CASSPIIGEAYGYTF. The CDR3 bases are TGTGCCAGCTCACCAATAATTGGGGAAGCCTATGGCTACACCTTC.